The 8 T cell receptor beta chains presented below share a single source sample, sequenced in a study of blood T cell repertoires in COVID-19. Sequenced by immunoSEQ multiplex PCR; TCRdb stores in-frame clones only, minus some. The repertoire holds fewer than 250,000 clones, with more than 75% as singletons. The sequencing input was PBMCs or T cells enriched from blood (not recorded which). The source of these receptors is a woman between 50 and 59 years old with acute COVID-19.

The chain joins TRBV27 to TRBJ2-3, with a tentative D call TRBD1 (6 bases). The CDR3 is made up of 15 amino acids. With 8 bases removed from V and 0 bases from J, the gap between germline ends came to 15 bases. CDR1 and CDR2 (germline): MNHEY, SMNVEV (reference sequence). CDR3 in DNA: TGTGCCAGCCGCCCCCAGGGGATTAGCACAGATACGCAGTATTTT. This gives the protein CASRPQGISTDTQYF.

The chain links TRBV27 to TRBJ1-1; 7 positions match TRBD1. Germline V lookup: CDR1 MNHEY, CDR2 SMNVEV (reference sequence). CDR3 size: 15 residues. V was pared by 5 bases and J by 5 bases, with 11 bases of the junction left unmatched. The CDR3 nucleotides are TGTGCCAGCAGTCCCCTCAAGGGGGCTAGGACTGAAGCTTTCTTT. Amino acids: CASSPLKGARTEAFF.

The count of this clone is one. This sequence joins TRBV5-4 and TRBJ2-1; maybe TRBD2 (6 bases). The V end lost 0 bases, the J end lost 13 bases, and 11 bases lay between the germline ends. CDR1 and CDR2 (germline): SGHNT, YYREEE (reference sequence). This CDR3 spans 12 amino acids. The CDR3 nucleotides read TGTGCCAGCAGCTTGGGGGGACTCCAACAGTTCTTC. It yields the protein CASSLGGLQQFF.

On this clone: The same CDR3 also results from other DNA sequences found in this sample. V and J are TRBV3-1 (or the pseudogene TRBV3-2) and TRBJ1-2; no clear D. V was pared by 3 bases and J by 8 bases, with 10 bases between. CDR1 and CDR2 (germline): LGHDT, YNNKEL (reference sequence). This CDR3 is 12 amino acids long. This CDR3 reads CASSQGRGGYTF. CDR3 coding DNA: TGTGCCAGCAGCCAGGGGAGAGGAGGCTACACCTTC.

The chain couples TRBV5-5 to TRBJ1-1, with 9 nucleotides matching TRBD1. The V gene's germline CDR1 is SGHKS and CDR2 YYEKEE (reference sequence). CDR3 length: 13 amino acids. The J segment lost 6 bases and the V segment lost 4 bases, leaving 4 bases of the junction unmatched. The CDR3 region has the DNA TGTGCCAGCAGCCGACAGGGGGATCCTGAAGCTTTCTTT. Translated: CASSRQGDPEAFF. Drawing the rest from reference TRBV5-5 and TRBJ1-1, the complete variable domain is DAGVTQSPTHLIKTRGQQVTLRCSPISGHKSVSWYQQVLGQGPQFIFQYYEKEERGRGNFPDRFSARQFPNYSSELNVNALLLGDSALYLCASSRQGDPEAFFGQGTRLTVV.

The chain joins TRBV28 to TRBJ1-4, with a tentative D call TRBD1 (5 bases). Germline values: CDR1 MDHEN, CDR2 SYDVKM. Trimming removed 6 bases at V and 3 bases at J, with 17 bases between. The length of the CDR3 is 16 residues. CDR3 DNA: TGTGCCAGCAGGACATCCCGGACACGGGCTAATGAAAAACTGTTTTTT. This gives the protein CASRTSRTRANEKLFF.

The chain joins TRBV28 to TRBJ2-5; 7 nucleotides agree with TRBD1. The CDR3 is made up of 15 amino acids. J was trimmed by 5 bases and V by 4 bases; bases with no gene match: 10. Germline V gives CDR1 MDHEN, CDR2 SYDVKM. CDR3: CASSSTPGQVETQYF. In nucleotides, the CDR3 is TGTGCCAGCAGTTCTACCCCCGGACAGGTGGAGACCCAGTACTTC.

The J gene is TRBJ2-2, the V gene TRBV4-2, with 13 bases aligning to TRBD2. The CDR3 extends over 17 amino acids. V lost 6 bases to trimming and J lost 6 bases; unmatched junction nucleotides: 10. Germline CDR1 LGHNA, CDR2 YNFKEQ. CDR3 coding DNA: TGTGCCAGCAGGCTGGGGACTAGCGGGGTTCTCGCCGGGGAGCTGTTTTTT. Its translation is CASRLGTSGVLAGELFF.